This TCR beta chain was captured in a study of OX40 agonist ivuxolimab in advanced cancers. The study's findings and limits: Compared with others, partial responders at 0.1-3.0 mg/kg displayed clonal expansion among the lowest. Antigen targets of the expanded peripheral T cells went undetermined. There were, on average, more expanded clones in CD8+ T cells than in CD4+.

Clones were sequenced by immunoSEQ multiplex PCR, and TCRdb holds only the in-frame ones, with some missing. The sample yields under 20,000 clones, around 87% seen once. Autoimmune disease history or systemic immunosuppression meant exclusion. J lost 10 bases, V lost 7 bases, and 12 bases had no gene match. The V gene's germline CDR1 is MDHEN and CDR2 SYDVKM. This CDR3 is built from 13 residues. This clone came up once. Its matching antigen is unknown. This sequence was found in an adult with an advanced solid tumor such as melanoma, head and neck, liver or kidney cancer. This sample comprised CD4+ or CD8+ T cells sorted from blood, obtained in a trial of the OX40 agonist ivuxolimab. V gene TRBV28 combines with J gene TRBJ1-2; 7 bases are a match to TRBD1. The CDR3 loop reads CASTVDRYHVYTF. CDR3 coding DNA: TGTGCCAGCACCGTGGACAGGTATCATGTCTACACCTTC.